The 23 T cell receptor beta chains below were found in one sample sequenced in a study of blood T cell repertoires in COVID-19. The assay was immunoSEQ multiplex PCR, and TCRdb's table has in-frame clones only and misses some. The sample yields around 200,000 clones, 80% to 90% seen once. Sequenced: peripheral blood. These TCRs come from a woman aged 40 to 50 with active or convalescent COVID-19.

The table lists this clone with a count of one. The CDR3 region has the DNA TGTGCCAGCAGCTTAGCGGACAGACCCTACAATGAGCAGTTCTTC. Encoded protein: CASSLADRPYNEQFF. The chain employs TRBV11-2 and TRBJ2-1; weak D call: TRBD1 (6 bases). This CDR3 has 15 residues. The V end lost 1 base, the J end lost 2 bases, and 9 bases lay between the germline ends. CDR1 and CDR2 from the germline V gene are SGHAT and FQNNGV.

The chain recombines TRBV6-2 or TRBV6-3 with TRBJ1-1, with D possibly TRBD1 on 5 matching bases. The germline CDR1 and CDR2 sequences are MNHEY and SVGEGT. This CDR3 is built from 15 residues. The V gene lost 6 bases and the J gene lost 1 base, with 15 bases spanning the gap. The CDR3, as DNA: TGTGCCAGCAGCCGAAGACAGACTCAGAACACTGAAGCTTTCTTT. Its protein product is CASSRRQTQNTEAFF.

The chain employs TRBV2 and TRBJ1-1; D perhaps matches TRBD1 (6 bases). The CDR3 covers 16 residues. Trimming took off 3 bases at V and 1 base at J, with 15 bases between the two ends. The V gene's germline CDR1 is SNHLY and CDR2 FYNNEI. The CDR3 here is CASSDSAGTPNTEAFF. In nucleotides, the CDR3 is TGTGCCAGCAGTGACTCGGCCGGGACACCGAACACTGAAGCTTTCTTT.

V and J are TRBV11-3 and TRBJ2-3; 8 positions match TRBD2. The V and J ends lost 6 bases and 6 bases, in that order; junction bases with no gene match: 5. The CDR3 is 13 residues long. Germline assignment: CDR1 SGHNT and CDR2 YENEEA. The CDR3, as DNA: TGTGCCAGCAGATTCTCGGGGGGGGATACGCAGTATTTT. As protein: CASRFSGGDTQYF.

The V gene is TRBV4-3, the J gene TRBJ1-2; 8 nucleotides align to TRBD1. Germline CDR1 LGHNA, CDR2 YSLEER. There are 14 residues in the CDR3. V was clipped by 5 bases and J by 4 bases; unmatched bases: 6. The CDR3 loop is CASSDRTGRYGYTF. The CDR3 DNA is TGCGCCAGCAGCGATCGGACAGGGCGCTATGGCTACACCTTC.

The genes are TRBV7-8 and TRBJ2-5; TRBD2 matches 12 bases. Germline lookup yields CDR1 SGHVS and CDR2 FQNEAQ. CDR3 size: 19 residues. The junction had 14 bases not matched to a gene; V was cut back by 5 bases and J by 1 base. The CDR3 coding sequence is TGTGCCAGCAGCCTACCCGGGACTAGCGGGCTCCGACCCCAAGAGACCCAGTACTTC. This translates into CASSLPGTSGLRPQETQYF.

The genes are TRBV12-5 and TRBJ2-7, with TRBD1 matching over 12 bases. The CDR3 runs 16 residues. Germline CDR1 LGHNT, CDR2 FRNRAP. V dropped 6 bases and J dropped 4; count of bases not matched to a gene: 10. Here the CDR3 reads CASGPVGTGGRYEQYF. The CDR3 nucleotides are TGTGCTAGTGGCCCCGTGGGGACAGGGGGCAGGTACGAGCAGTACTTC.

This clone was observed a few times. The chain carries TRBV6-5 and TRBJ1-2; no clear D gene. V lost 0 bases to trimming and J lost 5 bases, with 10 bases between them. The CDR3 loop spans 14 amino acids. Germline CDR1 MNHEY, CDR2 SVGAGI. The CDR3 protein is CASSYSRALYGYTF. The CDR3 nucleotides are TGTGCCAGCAGTTACTCGAGGGCGCTATATGGCTACACCTTC.

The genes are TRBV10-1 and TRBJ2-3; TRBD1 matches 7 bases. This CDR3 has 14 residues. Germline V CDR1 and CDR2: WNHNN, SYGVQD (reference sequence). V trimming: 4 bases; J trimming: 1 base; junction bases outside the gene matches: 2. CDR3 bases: TGCGCCAGCAGTGCCGGGACAGGCACAGATACGCAGTATTTT. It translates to CASSAGTGTDTQYF.

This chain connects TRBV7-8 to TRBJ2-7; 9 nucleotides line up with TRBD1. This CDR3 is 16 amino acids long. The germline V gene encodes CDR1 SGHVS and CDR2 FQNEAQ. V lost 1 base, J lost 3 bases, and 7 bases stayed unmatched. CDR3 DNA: TGTGCCAGCAGCTTAGAAGGAGGGACAGGGTTCTACGAGCAGTACTTC. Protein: CASSLEGGTGFYEQYF.

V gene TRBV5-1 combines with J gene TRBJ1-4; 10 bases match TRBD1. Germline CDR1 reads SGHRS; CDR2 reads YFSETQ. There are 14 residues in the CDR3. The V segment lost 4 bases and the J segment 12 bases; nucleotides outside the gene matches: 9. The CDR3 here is CASSLLTGGMELFF. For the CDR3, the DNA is TGCGCCAGCAGCCTCCTGACAGGGGGCATGGAACTGTTTTTT.

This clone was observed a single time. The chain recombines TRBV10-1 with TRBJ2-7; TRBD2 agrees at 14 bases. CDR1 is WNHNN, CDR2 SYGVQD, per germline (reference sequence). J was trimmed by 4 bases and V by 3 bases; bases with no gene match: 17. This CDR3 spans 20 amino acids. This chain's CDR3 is CASSELLGLAGVRRLYEQYF. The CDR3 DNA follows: TGCGCCAGCAGTGAACTCCTGGGACTAGCGGGGGTGCGCCGTTTGTACGAGCAGTACTTC.

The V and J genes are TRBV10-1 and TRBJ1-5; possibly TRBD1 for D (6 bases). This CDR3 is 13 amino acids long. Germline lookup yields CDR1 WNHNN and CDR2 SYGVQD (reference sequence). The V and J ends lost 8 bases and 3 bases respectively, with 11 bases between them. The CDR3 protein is CASSDSYNQPQHF. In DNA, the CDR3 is TGCGCCAGCTCGGACAGCTACAATCAGCCCCAGCATTTT.

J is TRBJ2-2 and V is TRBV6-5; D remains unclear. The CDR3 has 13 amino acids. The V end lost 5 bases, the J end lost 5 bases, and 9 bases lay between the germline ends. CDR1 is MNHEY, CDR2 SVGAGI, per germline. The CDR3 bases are TGTGCCAGCAGTAGAGTAATTACCGGGGAGCTGTTTTTT. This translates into CASSRVITGELFF.

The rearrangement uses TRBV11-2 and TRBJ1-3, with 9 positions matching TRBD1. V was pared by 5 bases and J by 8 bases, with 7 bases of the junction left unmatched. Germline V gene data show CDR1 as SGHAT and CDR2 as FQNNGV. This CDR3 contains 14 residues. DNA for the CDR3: TGTGCCAGCAGCCCCCAACAGGGGGCACACACCATATATTTT. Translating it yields CASSPQQGAHTIYF.

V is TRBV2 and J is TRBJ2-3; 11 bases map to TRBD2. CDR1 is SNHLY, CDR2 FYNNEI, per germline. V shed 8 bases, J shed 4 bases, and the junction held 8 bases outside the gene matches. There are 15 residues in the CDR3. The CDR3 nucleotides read TGTGCCAGCCCAGTTAGCGGGGGGGCTGCAGATACGCAGTATTTT. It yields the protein CASPVSGGAADTQYF.

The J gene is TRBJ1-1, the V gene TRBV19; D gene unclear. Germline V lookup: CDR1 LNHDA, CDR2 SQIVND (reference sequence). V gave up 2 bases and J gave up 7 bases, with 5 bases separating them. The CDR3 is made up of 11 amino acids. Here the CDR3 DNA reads TGTGCCAGTAGTATATGGAGTGAAGCTTTCTTT. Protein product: CASSIWSEAFF.

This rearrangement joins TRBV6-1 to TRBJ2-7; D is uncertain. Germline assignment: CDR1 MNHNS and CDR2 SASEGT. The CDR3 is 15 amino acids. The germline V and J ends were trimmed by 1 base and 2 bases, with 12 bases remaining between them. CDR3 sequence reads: CASSEVPESTYEQYF. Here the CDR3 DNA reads TGTGCCAGCAGTGAAGTACCCGAGTCAACCTACGAGCAGTACTTC.

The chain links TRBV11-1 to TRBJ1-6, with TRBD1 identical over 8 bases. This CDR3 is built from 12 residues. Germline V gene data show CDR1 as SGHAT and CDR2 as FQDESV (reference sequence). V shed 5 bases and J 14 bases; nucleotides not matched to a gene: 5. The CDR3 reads CASSPGGLTLHF. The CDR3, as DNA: TGTGCCAGCAGCCCAGGGGGCTTGACCCTCCACTTT.

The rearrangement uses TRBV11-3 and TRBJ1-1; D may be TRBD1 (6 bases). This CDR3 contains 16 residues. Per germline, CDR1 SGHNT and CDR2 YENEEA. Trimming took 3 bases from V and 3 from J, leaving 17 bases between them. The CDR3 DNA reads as TGTGCCAGCAGCTTCGGCGGAACAGGGTCCCACACTGAAGCTTTCTTT. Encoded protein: CASSFGGTGSHTEAFF.

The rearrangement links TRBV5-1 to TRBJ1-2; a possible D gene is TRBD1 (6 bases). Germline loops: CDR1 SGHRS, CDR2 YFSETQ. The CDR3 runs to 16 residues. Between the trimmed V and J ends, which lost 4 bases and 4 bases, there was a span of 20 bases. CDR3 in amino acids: CASSLAGGHQSYGYTF. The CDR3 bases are TGCGCCAGCAGCCTGGCTGGGGGACACCAATCCTATGGCTACACCTTC.

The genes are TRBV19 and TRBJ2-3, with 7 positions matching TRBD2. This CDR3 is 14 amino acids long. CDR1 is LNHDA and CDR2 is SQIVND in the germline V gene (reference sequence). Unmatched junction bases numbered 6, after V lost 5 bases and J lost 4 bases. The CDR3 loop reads CASSPEAGPDTQYF. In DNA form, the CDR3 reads TGTGCCAGTAGTCCCGAAGCGGGGCCAGATACGCAGTATTTT.

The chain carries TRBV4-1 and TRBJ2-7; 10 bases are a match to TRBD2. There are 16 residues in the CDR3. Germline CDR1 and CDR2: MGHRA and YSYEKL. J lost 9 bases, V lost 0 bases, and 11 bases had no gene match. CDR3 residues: CASSQDERTSGPLQYF. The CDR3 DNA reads TGCGCCAGCAGCCAAGATGAGCGGACTAGCGGCCCTTTGCAGTACTTC.